The sequence of this T cell receptor beta chain was determined in a study of blood T cell repertoires in COVID-19. Study-level information: Samples taken during acute and convalescent COVID-19 were collected in the United States, Italy and Spain.

Cohort assignment relied on participant-reported clinical history. Recovered status in Cohort 3 required two negative PCRs, clearance, or symptom resolution. Original processing notes: The assay estimated nucleated cells by amplifying reference gene primers. Sequencing was performed with immunoSEQ multiplex PCR; in TCRdb, only in-frame clones are kept and a portion is missing. That table gives V, J and clone size, and the DNA gave D and trimming. The sample comprises roughly 250,000 clones, over 80% of which are singletons, and about 1.9% rests with the top ten. This TCR derives from a woman aged 18 to 35 who had recovered from COVID-19. The sample was PBMCs or T cells enriched from blood (not recorded which).

In DNA, the CDR3 is TGTGCCAGCACCGGAGAGGGTAGGACCGGGGAGCTGTTTTTT. Its protein product is CASTGEGRTGELFF. This chain uses TRBV6-9 with TRBJ2-2; tentatively, D is TRBD2 (5 bases). Germline CDR1 and CDR2: MNHGY and SVAAGI. V was pared by 7 bases and J by 5 bases, with 14 bases between. This CDR3 has 14 residues.